This T cell receptor beta chain was sequenced for a study of human T cells and chemical hapten exposure. The V and J ends lost 2 bases and 7 bases respectively, with 14 bases between them. Germline CDR1 reads MDHEN; CDR2 reads SYDVKM. There are 15 residues in the CDR3. This clonotype was counted ten times or more. TCRdb itself ran the RACE reads through MiXCR, one entry per CDR3 protein. The sample lists tens of thousands of distinct CDR3 sequences, 3% to 4% occurring once. Stated time point: patch test 2, 6 weeks after DPC sensitization. Treatment of the sample: therapeutic diphenylcyclopropenone sensitization with weekly scalp DPC.

This chain uses TRBV28 with TRBJ1-4; possible D gene TRBD1, 6 bases. The receptor comes from a middle-aged man with alopecia areata. Some clones in this sample may be carry-over from other donors' samples. The starting material was whole blood, obtained in connection with sensitization to the hapten diphenylcyclopropenone (DPC). The CDR3 region is CASSLGQGFREKLFF. In DNA form, the CDR3 reads TGTGCCAGCAGTTTAGGGCAGGGGTTTCGTGAAAAACTGTTTTTT.